The 5 T cell receptor beta chains reported below all come from one sample, sequenced in a study of T-cell reconstitution after alpha-beta-depleted transplantation in children. Preparing the TCRbeta library involved the use of unique molecular identifiers. TCRdb called the PCR reads again in MiXCR, with one record for every CDR3 protein. This sample carries more than 200,000 distinct CDR3 sequences, over 20% of them seen once, and the ten largest clones take roughly 2.5%. The specimen was PBMCs, collected before TCRalphabeta/CD19-depleted stem cell transplant. The receptors were gathered from a girl aged 2 to 9 with Fanconi anemia, due to receive a stem cell transplant.

The sample holds one count of this clonotype. CDR3 region: CSVGDLDGPYEQYF. DNA of the CDR3: TGCAGCGTTGGAGATCTGGACGGTCCGTACGAGCAGTACTTC. V usage is TRBV29-1 and J usage is TRBJ2-7; D remains unclear. The CDR3 is 14 amino acids. The V gene lost 4 bases and the J gene lost 4 bases, with 17 bases spanning the gap. CDR1 is SQVTM and CDR2 is ANQGSEA in the germline V gene.

In nucleotides, the CDR3 is TGTGCCAGTAGTATAATAGGGACAGGGGGCACTGAAGCTTTCTTT. It yields the protein CASSIIGTGGTEAFF. The genes are TRBV19 and TRBJ1-1, with TRBD1 matching over 11 bases. The trim removed 2 bases at V and 4 bases at J, leaving 3 bases unmatched. The germline CDR1 and CDR2 sequences are LNHDA and SQIVND (reference sequence). The CDR3 is made up of 15 amino acids.

Ten or more counts support this clonotype. The genes are TRBV12-3 or TRBV12-4 and TRBJ1-3; D is perhaps TRBD1 (6 bases). V lost 3 bases, J lost 0 bases, and 9 bases lay in between. This CDR3 has 15 residues. CDR3 sequence (DNA): TGTGCCAGCAGTTTTACAGGGATCTCTGGAAACACCATATATTTT. It is translated as CASSFTGISGNTIYF.

V is TRBV29-1 and J is TRBJ2-7; D call uncertain. Trimming cost V 4 bases and J 3 bases, with 10 bases left between them. Germline values: CDR1 SQVTM, CDR2 ANQGSEA. The CDR3 runs 12 residues. Written as DNA, the CDR3 is TGCAGCGTTGTTGAAGTGGGCTACGAGCAGTACTTC. This translates into CSVVEVGYEQYF.

The table lists this clonotype with a few counts. This chain uses TRBV4-1 with TRBJ2-7, with 9 bases fitting TRBD1. The CDR3 is 14 residues long. V gave up 4 bases and J gave up 5 bases; unmatched junction bases: 6. Per the germline V gene, CDR1 is MGHRA and CDR2 is YSYEKL. The CDR3 nucleotides read TGCGCCAGCAGCCCTTCCGACAGGGGGAACGAGCAGTACTTC. This codes for CASSPSDRGNEQYF.